Following are 27 T cell receptor beta chains from one sample sequenced in a study of control samples from healthy donors and cancer patients. The method was immunoSEQ multiplex PCR; TCRdb's version includes in-frame clones alone and lacks a portion of them. The sample records 90,000 to 150,000 clones, roughly nine tenths being singletons. The sequenced sample was blood. These receptors originate from a man aged 45-65 years in good health.

The chain employs TRBV5-4 and TRBJ2-3; 15 bases are a match to TRBD2. The length of the CDR3 is 18 residues. From germline, CDR1 is SGHNT and CDR2 YYREEE (reference sequence). V lost 2 bases, J lost 1 base, and 5 bases stayed unmatched. CDR3 loop: CASSFRTSGGVGTDTQYF. CDR3 sequence (DNA): TGTGCCAGCAGCTTCCGGACTAGCGGGGGGGTGGGCACAGATACGCAGTATTTT. Combining the CDR3 with reference TRBV5-4 and TRBJ2-3 gives the whole variable domain ETGVTQSPTHLIKTRGQQVTLRCSSQSGHNTVSWYQQALGQGPQFIFQYYREEENGRGNFPPRFSGLQFPNYSSELNVNALELDDSALYLCASSFRTSGGVGTDTQYFGPGTRLTVL.

CDR3 nucleotide sequence: TGTGCCAGCAGCCCCCGAGGTGGTCCGGGAGTTGGGGTATACTATTTT. The encoded protein is CASSPRGGPGVGVYYF. The V and J genes are TRBV13 and TRBJ2-3; possibly TRBD2 for D (6 bases). This CDR3 region has 16 residues. Trimming removed 5 bases at V and 15 bases at J, with 30 bases between. Germline CDR1 reads PRHDT; CDR2 reads FYEKMQ (reference sequence).

The chain couples TRBV29-1 to TRBJ1-4; no firm D call. In germline, CDR1 is SQVTM, CDR2 ANQGSEA. There are 13 residues in the CDR3. Between the trimmed V and J ends, which lost 7 bases and 5 bases, there was a span of 14 bases. The CDR3 protein is CSALDGVNEKLFF. Here the CDR3 DNA reads TGCAGCGCTCTCGACGGGGTAAATGAAAAACTGTTTTTT.

This chain uses TRBV6-1 with TRBJ1-1, with no clear D. V was cut by 2 bases and J by 1 base, with 11 bases left in between. Germline loops: CDR1 MNHNS, CDR2 SASEGT. CDR3 length: 15 residues. CDR3 sequence: CASSEWNVANTEAFF. As DNA, the CDR3 is TGTGCCAGCAGTGAATGGAACGTAGCGAACACTGAAGCTTTCTTT.

The rearrangement links TRBV5-1 to TRBJ1-3; 9 bases agree with TRBD1. Trimming cost V 0 bases and J 0 bases; bases outside gene matches: 10. There are 19 residues in the CDR3. The germline V gene has CDR1 SGHRS and CDR2 YFSETQ. The CDR3 reads CASSLEGTGRFLSGNTIYF. DNA of the CDR3: TGCGCCAGCAGCTTGGAGGGGACAGGGAGATTTCTCTCTGGAAACACCATATATTTT.

The rearrangement joins TRBV2 to TRBJ1-6; no definite D call. Germline V CDR1 and CDR2: SNHLY, FYNNEI. V lost 5 bases and J 0 bases, leaving 8 bases between the germline ends. The CDR3 runs to 15 residues. This CDR3 is CASSPRSSYNSPLHF. In nucleotides, the CDR3 is TGTGCCAGCAGTCCCCGTAGCTCCTATAATTCACCCCTCCACTTT.

The chain employs TRBV2 and TRBJ2-7, with TRBD1 as a possible D gene (6 bases). Per the germline V gene, CDR1 is SNHLY and CDR2 is FYNNEI. V lost 6 bases and J 6 bases, leaving 12 bases between the germline ends. The CDR3 extends over 12 amino acids. The CDR3 DNA reads TGTGCCAGCAGGGAACAGGGACCCGAGCAGTACTTC. Residues: CASREQGPEQYF.

This chain uses TRBV29-1 with TRBJ1-2, with TRBD1 identical over 8 bases. The CDR3 length is 11 residues. V shed 7 bases, J shed 7 bases, and the junction held 5 bases outside the gene matches. The V gene's germline CDR1 is SQVTM and CDR2 ANQGSEA. The chain's CDR3 is CSGQGTTGYTF. As DNA, the CDR3 is TGCAGCGGACAGGGGACGACTGGCTACACCTTC.

This chain uses TRBV5-6 with TRBJ1-1; TRBD1 matches 7 bases. Germline assignment: CDR1 SGHDT and CDR2 YYEEEE. The CDR3 runs 15 residues. The V and J ends lost 4 bases and 6 bases, in that order; junction bases with no gene match: 12. The CDR3 DNA reads as TGTGCCAGCAGCGCTTCCTTAAAGGGGGCCTCTGAAGCTTTCTTT. Translating it yields CASSASLKGASEAFF.

V and J are TRBV11-2 and TRBJ1-1; D possibly corresponds to TRBD1 (5 bases). V lost 3 bases to trimming and J lost 5 bases, with 13 bases between them. Germline V gene data show CDR1 as SGHAT and CDR2 as FQNNGV. There are 14 residues in the CDR3. The CDR3 protein is CASSFGRGETEAFF. CDR3 DNA sequence: TGTGCCAGCAGCTTCGGGAGGGGTGAGACTGAAGCTTTCTTT.

This rearrangement joins TRBV3-1 (or the pseudogene TRBV3-2) to TRBJ1-2; possible D gene TRBD1, 5 bases. Per germline, CDR1 LGHDT and CDR2 YNNKEL (reference sequence). With 2 bases removed from V and 0 bases from J, the gap between germline ends came to 7 bases. The CDR3 has 14 residues. Written as DNA, the CDR3 is TGTGCCAGCAGCCAAATGACAGCTAACTATGGCTACACCTTC. This translates into CASSQMTANYGYTF.

J is TRBJ1-6 and V is TRBV3-1 (or the pseudogene TRBV3-2), with 11 positions matching TRBD1. Germline values: CDR1 LGHDT, CDR2 YNNKEL (reference sequence). The CDR3 length is 15 residues. Trimming at V came to 3 bases and at J to 10 bases, leaving 5 bases not matched to a gene. The CDR3 nucleotides are TGTGCCAGCAGCCAGAGGGACAGGGGGGGCTCACCCCTCCACTTT. This encodes CASSQRDRGGSPLHF.

The chain links TRBV5-6 to TRBJ2-1, with D possibly being TRBD2 (5 bases). This CDR3 has 14 amino acids. V gave up 4 bases and J gave up 8 bases, with 16 bases separating them. The germline V gene has CDR1 SGHDT and CDR2 YYEEEE. The CDR3: CASSHGITRDEQFF. DNA of the CDR3: TGTGCCAGCAGCCACGGGATAACAAGGGATGAGCAGTTCTTC.

The rearrangement uses TRBV19 and TRBJ2-1; no clear D gene. The V gene's germline CDR1 is LNHDA and CDR2 SQIVND (reference sequence). The CDR3 covers 14 residues. The germline V and J ends were trimmed by 2 bases and 0 bases, with 5 bases remaining between them. The CDR3 protein is CASSISVSYNEQFF. As DNA, the CDR3 is TGTGCCAGTAGTATAAGTGTCTCCTACAATGAGCAGTTCTTC. The whole variable domain, remainder taken from reference TRBV19 and TRBJ2-1, is DGGITQSPKYLFRKEGQNVTLSCEQNLNHDAMYWYRQDPGQGLRLIYYSQIVNDFQKGDIAEGYSVSREKKESFPLTVTSAQKNPTAFYLCASSISVSYNEQFFGPGTRLTVL.

The rearrangement joins TRBV6-5 to TRBJ1-5; D is possibly TRBD1 (6 bases). The V end was cut by 6 bases, the J end by 4 bases, with 13 bases between. Germline V gene data show CDR1 as MNHEY and CDR2 as SVGAGI. This CDR3 is 14 amino acids long. CDR3: CASRGRGENQPQHF. CDR3 DNA: TGTGCCAGCAGGGGAAGGGGGGAAAATCAGCCCCAGCATTTT.

The gene calls are TRBV21-1 and TRBJ1-2. TRBV21-1 is a documented pseudogene. The CDR3 length is 15 residues. The CDR3 DNA reads as TGTGCCAGCAGCAAAGTAGGGGGGAGCTACTATGGCTACACCTTC. Translation gives CASSKVGGSYYGYTF.

V and J are TRBV11-3 and TRBJ2-7, with 7 bases lining up with TRBD2. There are 13 residues in the CDR3. With V trimmed by 5 bases and J by 5 bases, 6 bases remained unmatched. Germline-derived CDR1 and CDR2 are SGHNT and YENEEA. DNA for the CDR3: TGTGCCAGCAGCCCTAGCGGCGGGGACGAGCAGTACTTC. Translated, it gives CASSPSGGDEQYF. Looking up the rest from reference TRBV11-3 and TRBJ2-7 gives the full variable domain: EAGVVQSPRYKIIEKKQPVAFWCNPISGHNTLYWYLQNLGQGPELLIRYENEEAVDDSQLPKDRFSAERLKGVDSTLKIQPAELGDSAVYLCASSPSGGDEQYFGPGTRLTVT.

The chain joins TRBV19 to TRBJ1-5; 8 bases are shared with TRBD1. CDR3 size: 16 residues. The germline gives CDR1 LNHDA, CDR2 SQIVND (reference sequence). Trimming at V came to 6 bases and at J to 6 bases, leaving 13 bases not matched to a gene. CDR3 in amino acids: CASSPHGQGVIQPQHF. The CDR3 DNA reads TGTGCCAGTAGCCCCCATGGACAGGGAGTTATTCAGCCCCAGCATTTT.

The chain joins TRBV10-3 to TRBJ2-7; 10 positions match TRBD1. The CDR3 extends over 13 amino acids. Germline-derived CDR1 and CDR2 are ENHRY and SYGVKD. J lost 5 bases, V lost 7 bases, and 5 bases had no gene match. DNA for the CDR3: TGTGCCATCACCGGGACAGGGGACGACGAGCAGTACTTC. This codes for CAITGTGDDEQYF.

The chain couples TRBV11-3 to TRBJ2-5; a weak D match, TRBD2 (5 bases). Germline assignment: CDR1 SGHNT and CDR2 YENEEA. CDR3 length: 13 residues. V was pared by 5 bases and J by 5 bases, with 12 bases between. The CDR3 reads CASSQVGGETQYF. CDR3 DNA: TGTGCCAGCAGCCAGGTCGGCGGGGAGACCCAGTACTTC.

This clone has only one observation. This sequence joins TRBV12-3 or TRBV12-4 and TRBJ2-2; the D is unclear. The CDR3 length is 13 residues. The V end lost 4 bases, the J end lost 1 base, and 4 bases lay between the germline ends. Here the CDR3 reads CASSWGNTGELFF. The CDR3 bases are TGTGCCAGCAGTTGGGGGAACACCGGGGAGCTGTTTTTT.

The V call is TRBV7-2, the J call TRBJ1-1; D is unresolved. Germline V gives CDR1 SGHTA, CDR2 FQGNSA. V was pared by 1 base and J by 0 bases, with 6 bases between. The CDR3 loop spans 14 amino acids. The chain's CDR3 is CASSLGGLNTEAFF. The CDR3 nucleotides are TGTGCCAGCAGCTTAGGGGGATTGAACACTGAAGCTTTCTTT.

This sequence joins TRBV24-1 and TRBJ2-2; possible D gene TRBD1, 6 bases. CDR1 KGHDR and CDR2 SFDVKD come from the germline V gene. V lost 0 bases and J 4 bases, leaving 8 bases between the germline ends. The CDR3 spans 15 residues. CDR3 bases: TGTGCCACCAGTGATTTGAGCAGGGGCACCGGGGAGCTGTTTTTT. Residues: CATSDLSRGTGELFF.

This chain joins TRBV6-1 and TRBJ1-6; 11 bases agree with TRBD1. This CDR3 is built from 15 residues. Germline V lookup: CDR1 MNHNS, CDR2 SASEGT. The trim removed 6 bases at V and 6 bases at J, leaving 4 bases unmatched. DNA for the CDR3: TGTGCCAGCAGGGACAGGGGGCGCGGTAATTCACCCCTCCACTTT. It is translated as CASRDRGRGNSPLHF.

The chain links TRBV11-3 to TRBJ2-1; 8 bases fit TRBD1. The CDR3 contains 15 residues. Looked up from germline, CDR1 is SGHNT and CDR2 is YENEEA. V shed 5 bases and J 2 bases; nucleotides not matched to a gene: 5. The CDR3 sequence: CASSPTGAPYNEQFF. CDR3 bases: TGTGCCAGCAGCCCGACAGGGGCCCCCTACAATGAGCAGTTCTTC.

The gene calls are TRBV25-1 and TRBJ2-1, with D perhaps given as TRBD1 or TRBD2 (5 bases each). CDR1 is MGHDK and CDR2 is SYGVNS in the germline V gene. The CDR3 is 14 amino acids. Between the trimmed V and J ends, which lost 2 bases and 2 bases, there was a span of 7 bases. CDR3 sequence reads: CASSEGGPYNEQFF. The CDR3 DNA sequence: TGTGCCAGCAGTGAAGGGGGTCCCTACAATGAGCAGTTCTTC.

J is TRBJ2-1 and V is TRBV5-8, with 10 bases identical to TRBD1. Germline CDR1 is SGHTS and CDR2 is YDEGEE. The CDR3 is 15 residues long. J lost 8 bases, V lost 4 bases, and 9 bases had no gene match. CDR3 sequence reads: CASSRMTGGVDEQFF. The CDR3 nucleotides read TGTGCCAGCAGCCGGATGACAGGGGGCGTTGATGAGCAGTTCTTC.